Shown below are 8 T cell receptor beta chains from a single sample sequenced in a study of CD8+ T cells in alopecia areata. Treatment denoted: oral pan-JAK inhibitor, 5-10 mg twice daily. It was cDNA, reverse transcribed from extracted RNA, that served as the sequencing template. Clones were sequenced by immunoSEQ multiplex PCR, and TCRdb holds only the in-frame ones, with some missing. This sample carries more than 150,000 clones, under 60% of them seen once, and the ten largest clones take over 10%. The specimen was CD8+ T cells sorted from blood, collected at week 24, from a patient treated with tofacitinib. The receptors were sampled from a human donor with alopecia areata.

This clone was found a few times. CDR3 sequence (DNA): TGTGCCACTAGGGGAGGCGCAGGCTACGAGCAGTACTTC. Translation gives CATRGGAGYEQYF. V gene TRBV19 combines with J gene TRBJ2-7, with D possibly being TRBD2 (6 bases). Germline V lookup: CDR1 LNHDA, CDR2 SQIVND (reference sequence). The CDR3 is 13 residues long. Trimming left V 10 bases short and J 3 bases short, with 16 bases between.

The chain recombines TRBV29-1 with TRBJ2-1; TRBD2 is a possible D gene (5 bases). The CDR3 has 21 amino acids. CDR1 SQVTM and CDR2 ANQGSEA come from the germline V gene. Trimming removed 4 bases from V and 1 base from J, with 32 bases in between. The DNA of the CDR3 is TGCAGCGTTGTCCGTTCTAGGGAGCAATCTGGGCCCTCCACATCCTACAATGAGCAGTTCTTC. Its translation is CSVVRSREQSGPSTSYNEQFF.

The genes are TRBV25-1 and TRBJ2-5; D uncertain. Per the germline V gene, CDR1 is MGHDK and CDR2 is SYGVNS. V shed 9 bases and J shed 5 bases, with 7 bases lying between them. CDR3 length equals 10 residues. The CDR3 region has the DNA TGTGCCAGTGGGTGGGAGACCCAGTACTTC. Its protein product is CASGWETQYF.

This sequence joins TRBV5-6 and TRBJ2-1; 10 bases are a match to TRBD1. Germline values: CDR1 SGHDT, CDR2 YYEEEE. The CDR3 covers 15 residues. The V gene end was trimmed by 4 bases and the J gene end by 5 bases; junction bases not matched to a gene: 6. CDR3 DNA sequence: TGTGCCAGCAGCCCGGGGACAGGGGCCAACAATGAGCAGTTCTTC. Amino acid sequence: CASSPGTGANNEQFF.

V is TRBV7-9 and J is TRBJ1-4; the D is unclear. The germline V gene encodes CDR1 SEHNR and CDR2 FQNEAQ (reference sequence). The CDR3 is made up of 12 amino acids. Trimming left V 4 bases short and J 5 bases short, with 5 bases between. The CDR3 coding sequence is TGTGCCAGCAGCTATACGAATGAAAAACTGTTTTTT. It codes for CASSYTNEKLFF.

This clone was counted between two and nine times. The chain recombines TRBV29-1 with TRBJ2-5; TRBD1 matches 10 bases. J gave up 3 bases and V 4 bases, and 5 bases lay outside the gene matches. The CDR3 covers 14 residues. Per the germline V gene, CDR1 is SQVTM and CDR2 is ANQGSEA. For the CDR3, the DNA is TGCAGCGTTGGGACCGGGACAGGGGAAGAGACCCAGTACTTC. It encodes CSVGTGTGEETQYF.

This sequence joins TRBV21-1 and TRBJ2-5; the D call TRBD1 from the table was never checked on the DNA. TRBV21-1 corresponds to a pseudogene. This CDR3 spans 13 amino acids. CDR3 sequence: CASFGQRGETQYF. CDR3 bases: TGTGCCAGCTTCGGACAGAGGGGAGAGACCCAGTACTTC.

The chain combines TRBV27 with TRBJ1-5; TRBD1 matches at 7 bases. The germline V gene has CDR1 MNHEY and CDR2 SMNVEV (reference sequence). This CDR3 is built from 14 residues. V was clipped by 5 bases and J by 1 base; unmatched bases: 2. CDR3 region: CASSTGESNQPQHF. The CDR3 DNA reads TGTGCCAGCAGTACAGGGGAGAGCAATCAGCCCCAGCATTTT.